Below are 2 T cell receptor beta chains sequenced from a single sample in a study of blood T cell repertoires in COVID-19. Sequenced by immunoSEQ multiplex PCR; TCRdb stores in-frame clones only, minus some. The table records 380,000 or so clones, roughly 88% of them present only once. The sample comprised PBMCs or T cells enriched from blood (not recorded which). These receptors were collected from a woman aged 40 to 49 with acute COVID-19.

The V call is TRBV4-1, the J call TRBJ2-7; TRBD1 aligns across 8 bases. Germline-derived CDR1 and CDR2 are MGHRA and YSYEKL. Trimming removed 0 bases from V and 5 bases from J; junction bases left unmatched: 0. The CDR3 has 13 amino acids. CDR3 protein: CASSQDRGHEQYF. As DNA, the CDR3 is TGCGCCAGCAGCCAAGACAGGGGGCACGAGCAGTACTTC.

The J gene is TRBJ2-7, the V gene TRBV5-4; D not certain. Between the trimmed V and J ends, which lost 1 base and 7 bases, there was a span of 15 bases. The CDR3 sequence is 14 residues long. Per germline, CDR1 SGHNT and CDR2 YYREEE (reference sequence). CDR3 protein: CASSLKLAAGEQYF. In DNA, the CDR3 is TGTGCCAGCAGCTTGAAACTCGCCGCCGGGGAGCAGTACTTC.